Shown below are 9 T cell receptor beta chains from a single sample sequenced in a study of human T cells and chemical hapten exposure. The sample's time point: patch test 1, 2 weeks after DPC sensitization. As to treatment: therapeutic diphenylcyclopropenone sensitization with weekly scalp DPC. TCRdb called the RACE reads again in MiXCR, with one record for every CDR3 protein. The sample lists a few hundred thousand distinct CDR3 sequences, around 4.8% occurring once. The sequences come from whole blood, collected in connection with sensitization to the hapten diphenylcyclopropenone (DPC). These receptor sequences come from a woman aged 45-65 years with alopecia areata. Some clones in this sample may be carry-over from other donors' samples.

This clonotype occurred many times. The chain is built from TRBV4-1 and TRBJ1-5, with no clear D. With 4 bases removed from V and 3 bases from J, the gap between germline ends came to 16 bases. CDR1 and CDR2 (germline): MGHRA, YSYEKL. This CDR3 is 16 amino acids long. The CDR3 here is CASSPNLLAFNQPQHF. DNA for the CDR3: TGCGCCAGCAGCCCAAACCTCTTGGCGTTCAATCAGCCCCAGCATTTT.

This clonotype showed up many times. CDR3 loop: CASSKEGNIRRVPQQYF. CDR3 nucleotide sequence: TGTGCCAGCAGCAAAGAAGGCAACATCCGTCGGGTACCCCAGCAGTACTTC. The gene calls are TRBV21-1 and TRBJ2-7. TRBV21-1 is a recognized pseudogene. The length of the CDR3 is 17 residues.

V usage is TRBV5-6 and J usage is TRBJ2-3; D possibly uses TRBD1 or TRBD2 (5 bases each). The CDR3 runs 14 residues. V was pared by 3 bases and J by 1 base, with 9 bases between. Germline loops: CDR1 SGHDT, CDR2 YYEEEE. The CDR3 spells CASSWGSGTDTQYF. As DNA, the CDR3 is TGTGCCAGCAGCTGGGGGAGCGGCACAGATACGCAGTATTTT.

This clonotype was seen a handful of times. The V and J genes are TRBV20-1 and TRBJ2-5; 11 positions agree with TRBD2. The junction had 12 bases not matched to a gene; V was cut back by 0 bases and J by 0 bases. The CDR3 length is 19 residues. Germline loops: CDR1 DFQATT, CDR2 SNEGSKA (reference sequence). The CDR3 DNA reads as TGCAGTGCTAGAGATCGATTAGCGGGGGGGCCAACGTACCAAGAGACCCAGTACTTC. Protein sequence: CSARDRLAGGPTYQETQYF.

This clonotype occurred many times. The chain joins TRBV20-1 to TRBJ1-5; D is possibly TRBD1 (5 bases). This CDR3 comprises 14 residues. V was clipped by 5 bases and J by 3 bases, with 14 bases between them. CDR1 is DFQATT and CDR2 is SNEGSKA in the germline V gene (reference sequence). The CDR3 here is CSAPSSGNNQPQHF. The CDR3 DNA reads TGCAGTGCTCCGAGCTCAGGGAACAATCAGCCCCAGCATTTT.

The sample holds many counts of this clonotype. The chain couples TRBV6-1 to TRBJ1-2; D unclear. CDR1 and CDR2 (germline): MNHNS, SASEGT. The CDR3 covers 14 residues. Deletions cut 1 base from V and 4 bases from J, with 10 bases between. DNA for the CDR3: TGTGCCAGCAGTGAAGTTTGGCAGATCTATGGCTACACCTTC. Translated, it gives CASSEVWQIYGYTF.

This clonotype occurred many times. The J gene is TRBJ2-3, the V gene TRBV5-6, with no clear D. CDR3 length: 12 amino acids. Germline CDR1 is SGHDT and CDR2 is YYEEEE. V gave up 5 bases and J gave up 4 bases, with 8 bases separating them. Written as DNA, the CDR3 is TGTGCCAGCAGGGCGTCAGCAGATACGCAGTATTTT. It encodes CASRASADTQYF.

This clonotype was seen at least ten times. CDR3 residues: CASREPGQDNTEAFF. CDR3 nucleotides: TGCGCCAGCCGGGAGCCGGGACAGGACAACACTGAAGCTTTCTTT. The rearrangement uses TRBV5-1 and TRBJ1-1, with 8 bases fitting TRBD1. Trimming at V came to 7 bases and at J to 2 bases, leaving 10 bases not matched to a gene. Germline V lookup: CDR1 SGHRS, CDR2 YFSETQ. CDR3 length equals 15 residues.

The chain recombines TRBV7-9 with TRBJ1-5, with D perhaps TRBD1 (6 bases). The CDR3 loop spans 15 amino acids. Germline CDR1 SEHNR, CDR2 FQNEAQ (reference sequence). Trimming removed 1 base at V and 3 bases at J, with 10 bases between. The CDR3 spells CASSLETGHNQPQHF. CDR3 coding DNA: TGTGCCAGCAGCTTAGAGACAGGACACAATCAGCCCCAGCATTTT.